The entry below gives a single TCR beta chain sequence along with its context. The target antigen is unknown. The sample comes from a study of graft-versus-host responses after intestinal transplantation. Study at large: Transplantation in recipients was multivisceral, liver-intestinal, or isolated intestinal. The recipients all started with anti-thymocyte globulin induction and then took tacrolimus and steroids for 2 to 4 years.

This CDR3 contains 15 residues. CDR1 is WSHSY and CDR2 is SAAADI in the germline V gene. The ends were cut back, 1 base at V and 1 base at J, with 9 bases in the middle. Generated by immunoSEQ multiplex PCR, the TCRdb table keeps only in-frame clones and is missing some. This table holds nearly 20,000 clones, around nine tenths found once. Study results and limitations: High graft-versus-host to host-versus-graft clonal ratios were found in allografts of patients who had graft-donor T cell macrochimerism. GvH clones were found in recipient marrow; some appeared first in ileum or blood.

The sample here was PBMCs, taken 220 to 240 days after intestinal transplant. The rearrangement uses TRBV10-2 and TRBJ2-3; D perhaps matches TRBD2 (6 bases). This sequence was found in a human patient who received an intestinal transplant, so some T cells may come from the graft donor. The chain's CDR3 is CASSEWGVGTDTQYF. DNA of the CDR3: TGCGCCAGCAGTGAGTGGGGGGTAGGCACAGATACGCAGTATTTT.